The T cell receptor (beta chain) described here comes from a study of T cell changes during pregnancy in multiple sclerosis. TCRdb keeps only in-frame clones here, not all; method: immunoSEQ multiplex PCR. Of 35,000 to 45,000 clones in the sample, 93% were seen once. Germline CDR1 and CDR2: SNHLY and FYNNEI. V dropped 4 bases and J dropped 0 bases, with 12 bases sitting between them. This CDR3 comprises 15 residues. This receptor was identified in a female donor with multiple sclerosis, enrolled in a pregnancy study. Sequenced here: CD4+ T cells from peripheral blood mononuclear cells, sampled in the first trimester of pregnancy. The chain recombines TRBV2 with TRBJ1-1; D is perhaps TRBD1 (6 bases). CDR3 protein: CASSVEGGMNTEAFF. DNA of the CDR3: TGTGCCAGCAGTGTAGAAGGGGGAATGAACACTGAAGCTTTCTTT.